The rows below give T cell receptor beta chains drawn from one sample of a study of blood T cell repertoires in COVID-19. Data came from immunoSEQ multiplex PCR; TCRdb stores just in-frame clones and leaves some out. Here the sample spans about 140,000 clones, about four fifths being singletons. Input material: peripheral blood. All receptors derive from a man aged 70-80 years who had recovered from COVID-19. Each CDR3 is given with its conserved first and last residue. The order of the fields is V gene, J gene, clone size, CDR3 protein. Rows give clone size only sometimes, using once, few, many, or a class for an expanded clone.

v_gene: TRBV10-2; j_gene: TRBJ1-6; abundance: -; CDR3aa: CASSTAGGQKNSPLHF
v_gene: TRBV12-3/TRBV12-4; j_gene: TRBJ1-5; abundance: -; CDR3aa: CASSLDTGQPQHF
v_gene: TRBV18; j_gene: TRBJ1-1; abundance: few; CDR3aa: CASSDTVLSMNTEAFF
v_gene: TRBV5-4; j_gene: TRBJ1-6; abundance: -; CDR3aa: CASSQGQGFSPLHF
v_gene: TRBV6-5; j_gene: TRBJ1-2; abundance: -; CDR3aa: CASSPGGYGYTF
v_gene: TRBV27; j_gene: TRBJ2-7; abundance: -; CDR3aa: CASSLSGSPYEQYF
v_gene: TRBV4-2; j_gene: TRBJ2-5; abundance: few; CDR3aa: CASSQDRQRRWETQYF
v_gene: TRBV7-9; j_gene: TRBJ2-3; abundance: -; CDR3aa: CASSSRGGHTDTQYF
v_gene: TRBV7-6; j_gene: TRBJ2-7; abundance: few; CDR3aa: CASSLELSQGDEQYF
v_gene: TRBV24-1; j_gene: TRBJ1-6; abundance: -; CDR3aa: CATSDTTGTASSYNSPLHF
v_gene: TRBV7-3; j_gene: TRBJ2-1; abundance: -; CDR3aa: CASSFMMGEGPNEQFF
v_gene: TRBV6-5; j_gene: TRBJ2-7; abundance: few; CDR3aa: CASSTSYEQYF
v_gene: TRBV9; j_gene: TRBJ2-1; abundance: -; CDR3aa: CASSFQAGPAVF
v_gene: TRBV5-4; j_gene: TRBJ2-3; abundance: -; CDR3aa: CASSPRDRIFSTDTQYF
v_gene: TRBV6-4; j_gene: TRBJ2-1; abundance: -; CDR3aa: CASSDSLAGANEQFF
v_gene: TRBV13; j_gene: TRBJ2-2; abundance: -; CDR3aa: CASSLGLAGGPGELFF
v_gene: TRBV2; j_gene: TRBJ2-2; abundance: -; CDR3aa: CATSYQGGSSGELFF
v_gene: TRBV6-2/TRBV6-3; j_gene: TRBJ2-3; abundance: -; CDR3aa: CASSYGTHRDTQYF
v_gene: TRBV9; j_gene: TRBJ2-7; abundance: once; CDR3aa: CASTVGPSGSYYEQYF
v_gene: TRBV5-1; j_gene: TRBJ2-2; abundance: -; CDR3aa: CASSIGLAGTGELFF
v_gene: TRBV19; j_gene: TRBJ2-2; abundance: -; CDR3aa: CASSLGQGPNTGELFF
v_gene: TRBV3-1/TRBV3-2; j_gene: TRBJ2-7; abundance: -; CDR3aa: CASSPDRGGYEQYF
v_gene: TRBV6-2/TRBV6-3; j_gene: TRBJ1-4; abundance: -; CDR3aa: CASSSGPTGANEKLFF
v_gene: TRBV5-1; j_gene: TRBJ2-1; abundance: -; CDR3aa: CASSPGGASGSVF
v_gene: TRBV3-1/TRBV3-2; j_gene: TRBJ2-5; abundance: once; CDR3aa: CASSQETGSQETQYF
v_gene: TRBV7-9; j_gene: TRBJ2-2; abundance: -; CDR3aa: CASSARDWGTGELFF
v_gene: TRBV30; j_gene: TRBJ1-2; abundance: -; CDR3aa: CASGLYGYTF
v_gene: TRBV27; j_gene: TRBJ2-7; abundance: -; CDR3aa: CASSFRDSLDEQYF
v_gene: TRBV30; j_gene: TRBJ1-1; abundance: many; CDR3aa: CAWRRDRWTEAFF
v_gene: TRBV18; j_gene: TRBJ2-7; abundance: -; CDR3aa: CASSPRGEEQYF
v_gene: TRBV7-3; j_gene: TRBJ2-5; abundance: -; CDR3aa: CASSIGSGRFGETQYF
v_gene: TRBV19; j_gene: TRBJ2-7; abundance: -; CDR3aa: CASSMRGGYEQYF
v_gene: TRBV5-5; j_gene: TRBJ1-6; abundance: few; CDR3aa: CASSGPGSPLHF